Below are 27 T cell receptor beta chains sequenced from a single sample in a study of blood T cell repertoires in COVID-19. Produced via immunoSEQ multiplex PCR; TCRdb's table is partial and in-frame only. The table includes around 290,000 clones, roughly 86% detected once. Material: PBMCs or T cells enriched from blood (not recorded which). The source of these receptors is a woman under 30 who had recovered from COVID-19.

The chain carries TRBV28 and TRBJ2-1, with D unresolved. This CDR3 has 13 residues. The germline V gene has CDR1 MDHEN and CDR2 SYDVKM. V was cut by 6 bases and J by 3 bases, with 9 bases left in between. CDR3: CASSPFLYNEQFF. In DNA, the CDR3 is TGTGCCAGCAGCCCGTTTCTCTACAATGAGCAGTTCTTC.

The chain recombines TRBV2 with TRBJ2-1; 8 bases align to TRBD1. Unmatched junction bases numbered 8, after V lost 6 bases and J lost 4 bases. The CDR3 consists of 15 residues. CDR1 is SNHLY and CDR2 is FYNNEI in the germline V gene. Here the CDR3 reads CASSLQGAGYNEQFF. For the CDR3, the DNA is TGTGCCAGCAGCCTGCAGGGGGCCGGATACAATGAGCAGTTCTTC.

The chain combines TRBV28 with TRBJ1-5; 10 bases line up with TRBD1. The CDR3 contains 16 residues. V trimming: 6 bases; J trimming: 3 bases; junction bases outside the gene matches: 8. Germline CDR1 MDHEN, CDR2 SYDVKM. CDR3: CASRRGTGDINQPQHF. CDR3 in DNA: TGTGCCAGCAGACGGGGGACAGGGGACATCAATCAGCCCCAGCATTTT. Looking up the rest from reference TRBV28 and TRBJ1-5 gives the full variable domain: DVKVTQSSRYLVKRTGEKVFLECVQDMDHENMFWYRQDPGLGLRLIYFSYDVKMKEKGDIPEGYSVSREKKERFSLILESASTNQTSMYLCASRRGTGDINQPQHFGDGTRLSIL.

The chain recombines TRBV2 with TRBJ2-3; D ambiguous. This CDR3 has 17 residues. Trimming shortened V by 1 base and J by 5 bases, and 19 bases separated the two germline ends. Germline CDR1 SNHLY, CDR2 FYNNEI. As DNA, the CDR3 is TGTGCCAGCAGTGAAGGAAACTCCTTTCCCGATTTAGATACGCAGTATTTT. It encodes CASSEGNSFPDLDTQYF.

This clone was detected only a few times. The J gene is TRBJ1-2, the V gene TRBV5-4; tentative D call: TRBD1 (6 bases). The CDR3 length is 15 residues. Germline-derived CDR1 and CDR2 are SGHNT and YYREEE (reference sequence). The V end was cut by 3 bases, the J end by 4 bases, with 16 bases between. Written as DNA, the CDR3 is TGTGCCAGCAGCTCCGGCCCAGGGGACGTCTATGGCTACACCTTC. Protein: CASSSGPGDVYGYTF.

V is TRBV7-2 and J is TRBJ1-5, with TRBD1 matching over 10 bases. Germline CDR1 SGHTA, CDR2 FQGNSA. CDR3 length: 19 amino acids. Trimming at V came to 6 bases and at J to 2 bases, leaving 16 bases not matched to a gene. CDR3 loop: CASSNRLPGQGRGNQPQHF. CDR3 in DNA: TGTGCCAGCAGTAACAGATTACCGGGACAGGGGAGAGGCAATCAGCCCCAGCATTTT.

This chain links TRBV25-1 with TRBJ2-7, with D possibly being TRBD2 (6 bases). The ends were cut back, 4 bases at V and 0 bases at J, with 13 bases in the middle. Looked up from germline, CDR1 is MGHDK and CDR2 is SYGVNS. The CDR3 has 15 residues. The CDR3 nucleotides are TGTGCCAGCAGTGCCAGACTAGGCAGCTCCTACGAGCAGTACTTC. It specifies CASSARLGSSYEQYF.

The chain carries TRBV7-9 and TRBJ1-2; D is ambiguous. The V end lost 3 bases, the J end lost 3 bases, and 14 bases lay between the germline ends. CDR3 length: 15 amino acids. Germline-derived CDR1 and CDR2 are SEHNR and FQNEAQ (reference sequence). CDR3 nucleotide sequence: TGTGCCAGCAGCTTTGGGGAAGCGAGGGACTATGGCTACACCTTC. This gives the protein CASSFGEARDYGYTF.

This clone came up once. The genes are TRBV30 and TRBJ1-1; 8 bases line up with TRBD1. CDR1 is GTSNPN and CDR2 is SVGIG in the germline V gene (reference sequence). The V and J ends lost 1 base and 4 bases, in that order; junction bases with no gene match: 5. The CDR3 totals 14 residues. CDR3 region: CAWSARGHGTEAFF. The CDR3 DNA follows: TGTGCCTGGAGTGCCAGGGGGCATGGCACTGAAGCTTTCTTT.

This sequence joins TRBV4-3 and TRBJ1-2; 10 positions agree with TRBD1. V was pared by 2 bases and J by 5 bases, with 8 bases of the junction left unmatched. The germline V gene has CDR1 LGHNA and CDR2 YSLEER. This CDR3 has 16 residues. DNA for the CDR3: TGCGCCAGCAGCCAATTACTCGGGACAGGGGAATATGGCTACACCTTC. Its translation is CASSQLLGTGEYGYTF.

The rearrangement uses TRBV29-1 and TRBJ2-6; possible D gene TRBD2, 6 bases. Germline loops: CDR1 SQVTM, CDR2 ANQGSEA. Trimming pared 4 bases from V and 3 bases from J, leaving 10 bases between. CDR3 size: 14 residues. This chain's CDR3 is CSVGGAGGANVLTF. CDR3 in DNA: TGCAGCGTTGGAGGAGCGGGTGGGGCCAACGTCCTGACTTTC.

This chain links TRBV3-1 (or the pseudogene TRBV3-2) with TRBJ2-2; TRBD1 might be the D (5 bases). Looked up from germline, CDR1 is LGHDT and CDR2 is YNNKEL (reference sequence). V was trimmed by 3 bases and J by 4 bases, leaving 9 bases between them. The CDR3 has 14 residues. CDR3 DNA: TGTGCCAGCAGCCACCGACAGTCCACCGGGGAGCTGTTTTTT. It specifies CASSHRQSTGELFF.

CDR3 bases: TGTGCCAGCAGTTTTCTGACAGGGGTTGAAAAACTGTTTTTT. Translation gives CASSFLTGVEKLFF. This chain links TRBV28 with TRBJ1-4; the match to TRBD1 covers 8 bases. CDR3 length equals 14 residues. Trimming cost V 3 bases and J 7 bases; bases outside gene matches: 4. The germline CDR1 and CDR2 sequences are MDHEN and SYDVKM.

The V gene is TRBV28, the J gene TRBJ1-5; 7 bases map to TRBD1. V was pared by 6 bases and J by 6 bases, with 8 bases of the junction left unmatched. Germline V CDR1 and CDR2: MDHEN, SYDVKM. The length of the CDR3 is 14 residues. As DNA, the CDR3 is TGTGCCAGCAGCGAAACAGGGGTGGGTCAGCCCCAGCATTTT. Translation: CASSETGVGQPQHF.

This chain connects TRBV29-1 to TRBJ1-4; 9 bases match TRBD1. This CDR3 spans 14 amino acids. CDR1 is SQVTM, CDR2 ANQGSEA, per germline. With 5 bases clipped from V and 8 bases from J, the junction kept 9 bases outside the gene matches. The CDR3 DNA is TGCAGCGTTAGAGGGGGACAGGGCGACGAAAAACTGTTTTTT. Translating it yields CSVRGGQGDEKLFF.

The gene calls are TRBV7-3 and TRBJ2-5, with D perhaps TRBD2 (6 bases). The CDR3 covers 13 residues. From germline, CDR1 is SGHTA and CDR2 FQGTGA. The V end lost 5 bases, the J end lost 2 bases, and 9 bases lay between the germline ends. The CDR3: CASSPGTQETQYF. DNA for the CDR3: TGTGCCAGCAGCCCCGGGACTCAAGAGACCCAGTACTTC.

The V call is TRBV7-6, the J call TRBJ2-1; 10 nucleotides align to TRBD2. Germline V gene data show CDR1 as SGHVS and CDR2 as FNYEAQ. V lost 2 bases and J lost 0; bases outside the gene matches: 7. The CDR3 length is 18 residues. The DNA of the CDR3 is TGTGCCAGCAGCTTAAGGCTAGCGGGAGAGTACTCCTACAATGAGCAGTTCTTC. Translated, it gives CASSLRLAGEYSYNEQFF.

The chain couples TRBV19 to TRBJ2-1; TRBD2 agrees at 7 bases. CDR3 length equals 14 residues. Losses at the gene ends were 5 bases for V and 7 bases for J; bases not matched to a gene: 8. From germline, CDR1 is LNHDA and CDR2 SQIVND (reference sequence). The CDR3 sequence is CASSVRERSNEQFF. CDR3 DNA sequence: TGTGCCAGTAGTGTGCGGGAGCGTAGTAATGAGCAGTTCTTC.

V is TRBV7-9 and J is TRBJ2-1; 16 bases align to TRBD2. Germline V gene lookup returns CDR1 SEHNR and CDR2 FQNEAQ (reference sequence). Trimming removed 5 bases from V and 6 bases from J; junction bases left unmatched: 4. There are 16 residues in the CDR3. CDR3 amino acids: CASSVGTSGGVNEQFF. The CDR3 coding sequence is TGTGCCAGCAGCGTTGGGACTAGCGGGGGGGTCAATGAGCAGTTCTTC.

This clone was seen just once. This chain links TRBV7-2 with TRBJ2-1; TRBD2 aligns across 9 bases. V shed 1 base and J 4 bases; nucleotides not matched to a gene: 2. The V gene's germline CDR1 is SGHTA and CDR2 FQGNSA. The CDR3 loop spans 15 amino acids. CDR3 region: CASSLVSGGYNEQFF. The CDR3 DNA sequence: TGTGCCAGCAGCTTAGTTAGCGGGGGATACAATGAGCAGTTCTTC.

This clone showed up just once. V gene TRBV30 combines with J gene TRBJ2-1, with D possibly matching TRBD2 (6 bases). This CDR3 is 17 amino acids long. The germline V gene encodes CDR1 GTSNPN and CDR2 SVGIG (reference sequence). The V end was cut by 7 bases, the J end by 2 bases, with 24 bases between. CDR3 coding DNA: TGTGCCTCAAGGACTCAACCCCGGGGACTCACCTACAATGAGCAGTTCTTC. Its translation: CASRTQPRGLTYNEQFF.

This chain links TRBV21-1 with TRBJ2-3; the D call TRBD2 from the table was never checked on the DNA. TRBV21-1 is marked as a pseudogene. CDR3 length: 20 residues. Written as DNA, the CDR3 is TGTGCCAGCAGCAAAGAGAAAAAACCGCCGGCCAACCTAGTCGCAGATACGCAGTATTTT. This sequence encodes CASSKEKKPPANLVADTQYF.

The gene calls are TRBV21-1 and TRBJ1-2. TRBV21-1 is listed as a pseudogene. The CDR3 contains 13 residues. The DNA of the CDR3 is TGTGCCAGCCCACTCCGTAAACTTTATGGCTACACCTTC. The encoded protein is CASPLRKLYGYTF.

The V gene is TRBV3-1 (or the pseudogene TRBV3-2), the J gene TRBJ1-6; no clear D gene. From germline, CDR1 is LGHDT and CDR2 YNNKEL (reference sequence). V was shortened by 1 base and J by 1 base, with 8 bases between the two germline ends. CDR3 length equals 16 residues. The CDR3 is CASSQGVVSYNSPLHF. CDR3 sequence (DNA): TGTGCCAGCAGCCAAGGAGTTGTTTCCTATAATTCACCCCTCCACTTT.

This chain joins TRBV28 and TRBJ2-5, with TRBD2 as a possible D gene (6 bases). The CDR3 is made up of 14 amino acids. Per germline, CDR1 MDHEN and CDR2 SYDVKM. Trimming took 2 bases from V and 5 from J, leaving 12 bases between them. The CDR3 loop is CASSLRLARETQYF. The CDR3, as DNA: TGTGCCAGCAGTTTACGGCTAGCGAGGGAGACCCAGTACTTC.

V is TRBV4-1 and J is TRBJ1-4; 8 positions match TRBD1. This CDR3 region has 15 residues. V lost 4 bases, J lost 7 bases, and 8 bases stayed unmatched. Germline V gene lookup returns CDR1 MGHRA and CDR2 YSYEKL. The CDR3 nucleotides are TGCGCCAGCAGCCCCACCGACAGGGGTGGTGAAAAACTGTTTTTT. It is translated as CASSPTDRGGEKLFF.

The chain combines TRBV7-9 with TRBJ1-1; D is undetermined. CDR3 length equals 13 residues. V dropped 6 bases and J dropped 1 base, with 9 bases sitting between them. The germline V gene encodes CDR1 SEHNR and CDR2 FQNEAQ (reference sequence). The CDR3 nucleotides are TGTGCCAGCAGAGAGACATCGAACACTGAAGCTTTCTTT. It translates to CASRETSNTEAFF.